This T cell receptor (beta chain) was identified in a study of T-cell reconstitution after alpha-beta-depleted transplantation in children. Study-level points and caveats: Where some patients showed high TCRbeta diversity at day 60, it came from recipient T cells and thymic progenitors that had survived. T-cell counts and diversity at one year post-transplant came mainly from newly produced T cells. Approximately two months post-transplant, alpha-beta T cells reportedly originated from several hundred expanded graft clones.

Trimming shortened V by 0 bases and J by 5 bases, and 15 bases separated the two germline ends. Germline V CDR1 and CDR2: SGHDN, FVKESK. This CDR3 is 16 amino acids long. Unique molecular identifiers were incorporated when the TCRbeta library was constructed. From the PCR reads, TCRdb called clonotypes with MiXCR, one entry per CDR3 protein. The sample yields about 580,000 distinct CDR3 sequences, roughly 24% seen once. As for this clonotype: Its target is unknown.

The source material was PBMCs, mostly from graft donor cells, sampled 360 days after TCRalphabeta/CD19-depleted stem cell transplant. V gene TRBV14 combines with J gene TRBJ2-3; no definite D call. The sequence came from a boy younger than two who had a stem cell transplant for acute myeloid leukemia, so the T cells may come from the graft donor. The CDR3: CASSQEGPPWGDTQYF. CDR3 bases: TGTGCCAGCAGCCAAGAGGGTCCCCCTTGGGGAGATACGCAGTATTTT.